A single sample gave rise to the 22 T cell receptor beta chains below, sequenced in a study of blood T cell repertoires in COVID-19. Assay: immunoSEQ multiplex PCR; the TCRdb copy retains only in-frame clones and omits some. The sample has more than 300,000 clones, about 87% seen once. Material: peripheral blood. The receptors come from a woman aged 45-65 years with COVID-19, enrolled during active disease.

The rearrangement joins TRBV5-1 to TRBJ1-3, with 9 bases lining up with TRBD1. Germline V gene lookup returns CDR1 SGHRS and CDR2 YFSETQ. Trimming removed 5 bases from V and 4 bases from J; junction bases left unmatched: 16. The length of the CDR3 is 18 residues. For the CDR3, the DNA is TGCGCCAGCAGACGGGGTCCAGGTGACAGGGGGTCCGGAAACACCATATATTTT. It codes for CASRRGPGDRGSGNTIYF.

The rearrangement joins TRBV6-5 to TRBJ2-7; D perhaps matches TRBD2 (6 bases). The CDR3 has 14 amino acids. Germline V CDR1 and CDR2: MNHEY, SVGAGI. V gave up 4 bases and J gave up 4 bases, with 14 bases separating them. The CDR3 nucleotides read TGTGCCAGCAGTTTTCGCGGGATGGGTTACGAGCAGTACTTC. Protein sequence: CASSFRGMGYEQYF.

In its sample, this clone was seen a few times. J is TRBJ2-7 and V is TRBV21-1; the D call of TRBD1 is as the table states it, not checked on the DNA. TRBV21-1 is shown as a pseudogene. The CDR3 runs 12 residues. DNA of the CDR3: TGTGCCAGCAGCGAAACAGCCTACGAGCAGTACTTC. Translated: CASSETAYEQYF.

CDR3 DNA: TGTGCCAGCAGTTTAGGAGGCTATAATTCACCCCTCCACTTT. Residues: CASSLGGYNSPLHF. The gene calls are TRBV27 and TRBJ1-6, with D uncertain. The length of the CDR3 is 14 residues. CDR1 is MNHEY and CDR2 is SMNVEV in the germline V gene (reference sequence). The V gene lost 2 bases and the J gene lost 3 bases, with 5 bases spanning the gap.

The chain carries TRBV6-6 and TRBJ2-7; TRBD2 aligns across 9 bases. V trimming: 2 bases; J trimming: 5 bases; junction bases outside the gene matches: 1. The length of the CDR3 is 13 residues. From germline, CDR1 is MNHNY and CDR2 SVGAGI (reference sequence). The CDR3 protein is CASSYPSGNEQYF. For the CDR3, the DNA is TGTGCCAGCAGTTACCCTAGCGGGAACGAGCAGTACTTC.

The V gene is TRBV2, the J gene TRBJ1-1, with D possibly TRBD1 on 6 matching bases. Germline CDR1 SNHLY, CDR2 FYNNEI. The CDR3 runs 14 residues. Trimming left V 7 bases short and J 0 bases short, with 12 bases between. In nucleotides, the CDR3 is TGTGCCAGCACGAAGGGGGGGTTGAACACTGAAGCTTTCTTT. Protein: CASTKGGLNTEAFF.

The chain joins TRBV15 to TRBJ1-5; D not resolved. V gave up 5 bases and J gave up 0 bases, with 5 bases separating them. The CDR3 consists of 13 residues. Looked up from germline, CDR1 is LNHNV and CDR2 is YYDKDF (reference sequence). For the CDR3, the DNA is TGTGCCACCAGCCAAAATAGCAATCAGCCCCAGCATTTT. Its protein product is CATSQNSNQPQHF.

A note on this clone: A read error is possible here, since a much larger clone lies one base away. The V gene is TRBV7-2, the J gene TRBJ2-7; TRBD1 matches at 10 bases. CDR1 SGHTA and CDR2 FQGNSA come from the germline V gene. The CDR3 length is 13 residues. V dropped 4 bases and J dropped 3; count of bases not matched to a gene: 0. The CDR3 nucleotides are TGTGCCAGCAGCTGGACAGGGGGCTACGAGCAGTACTTC. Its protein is CASSWTGGYEQYF. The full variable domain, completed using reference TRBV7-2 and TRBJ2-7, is GAGVSQSPSNKVTEKGKDVELRCDPISGHTALYWYRQSLGQGLEFLIYFQGNSAPDKSGLPSDRFSAERTGGSVSTLTIQRTQQEDSAVYLCASSWTGGYEQYFGPGTRLTVT.

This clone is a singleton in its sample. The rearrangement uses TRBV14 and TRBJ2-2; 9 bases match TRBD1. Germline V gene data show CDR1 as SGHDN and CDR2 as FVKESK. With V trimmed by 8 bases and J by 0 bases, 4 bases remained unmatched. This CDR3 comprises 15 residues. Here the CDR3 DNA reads TGTGCCAGCCGTAGACAGGGGGCGAACACCGGGGAGCTGTTTTTT. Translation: CASRRQGANTGELFF.

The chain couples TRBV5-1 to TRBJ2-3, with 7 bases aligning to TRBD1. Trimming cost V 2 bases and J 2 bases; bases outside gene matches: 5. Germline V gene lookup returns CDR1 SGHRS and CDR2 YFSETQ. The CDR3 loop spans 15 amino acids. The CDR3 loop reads CASSLTGDPTDTQYF. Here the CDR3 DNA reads TGCGCCAGCAGCTTAACAGGGGACCCCACAGATACGCAGTATTTT.

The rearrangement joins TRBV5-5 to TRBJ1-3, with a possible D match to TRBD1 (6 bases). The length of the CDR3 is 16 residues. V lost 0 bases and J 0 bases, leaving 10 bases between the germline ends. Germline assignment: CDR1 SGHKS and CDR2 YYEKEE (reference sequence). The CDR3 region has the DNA TGTGCCAGCAGCTTGGCGGGACAAATCTCTGGAAACACCATATATTTT. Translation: CASSLAGQISGNTIYF.

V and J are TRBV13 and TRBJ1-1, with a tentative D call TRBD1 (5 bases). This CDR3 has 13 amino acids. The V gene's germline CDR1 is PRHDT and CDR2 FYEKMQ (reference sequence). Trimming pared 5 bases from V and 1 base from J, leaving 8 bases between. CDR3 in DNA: TGTGCCAGCAGCCTCGGACAGAACACTGAAGCTTTCTTT. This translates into CASSLGQNTEAFF.

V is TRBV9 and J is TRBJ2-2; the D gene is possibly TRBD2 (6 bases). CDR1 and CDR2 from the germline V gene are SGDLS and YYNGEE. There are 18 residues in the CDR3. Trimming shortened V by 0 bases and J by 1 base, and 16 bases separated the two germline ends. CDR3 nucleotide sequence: TGTGCCAGCAGCGTAGAGGACTCACTAGCACAGAACACCGGGGAGCTGTTTTTT. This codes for CASSVEDSLAQNTGELFF.

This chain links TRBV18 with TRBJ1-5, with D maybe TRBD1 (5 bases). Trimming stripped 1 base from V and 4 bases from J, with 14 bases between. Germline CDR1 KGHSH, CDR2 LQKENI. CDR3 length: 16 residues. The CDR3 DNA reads TGTGCCAGCTCACCACGAAGACAGCGTACAAATCAGCCCCAGCATTTT. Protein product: CASSPRRQRTNQPQHF.

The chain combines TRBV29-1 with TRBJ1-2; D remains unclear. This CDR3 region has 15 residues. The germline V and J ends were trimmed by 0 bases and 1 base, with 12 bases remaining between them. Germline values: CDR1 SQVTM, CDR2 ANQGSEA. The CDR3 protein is CSVEDRGGINYGYTF. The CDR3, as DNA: TGCAGCGTTGAAGATCGGGGAGGGATTAACTATGGCTACACCTTC.

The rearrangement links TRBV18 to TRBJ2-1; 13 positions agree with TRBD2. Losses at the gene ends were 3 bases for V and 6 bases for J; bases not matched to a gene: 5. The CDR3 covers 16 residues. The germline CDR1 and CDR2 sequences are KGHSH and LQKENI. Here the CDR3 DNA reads TGTGCCAGCTCACCCGGACTAGCGGGAGCGGGCAATGAGCAGTTCTTC. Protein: CASSPGLAGAGNEQFF. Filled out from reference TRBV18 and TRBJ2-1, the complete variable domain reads NAGVMQNPRHLVRRRGQEARLRCSPMKGHSHVYWYRQLPEEGLKFMVYLQKENIIDESGMPKERFSAEFPKEGPSILRIQQVVRGDSAAYFCASSPGLAGAGNEQFFGPGTRLTVL.

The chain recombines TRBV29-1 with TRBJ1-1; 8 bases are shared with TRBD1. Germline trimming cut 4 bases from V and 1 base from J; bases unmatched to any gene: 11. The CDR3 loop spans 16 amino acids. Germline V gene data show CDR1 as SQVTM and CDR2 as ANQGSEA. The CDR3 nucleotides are TGCAGCGTTGTTTGGAGACAGGGGAGGACGAACACTGAAGCTTTCTTT. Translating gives CSVVWRQGRTNTEAFF. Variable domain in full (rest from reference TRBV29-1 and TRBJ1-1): SAVISQKPSRDICQRGTSLTIQCQVDSQVTMMFWYRQQPGQSLTLIATANQGSEATYESGFVIDKFPISRPNLTFSTLTVSNMSPEDSSIYLCSVVWRQGRTNTEAFFGQGTRLTVV.

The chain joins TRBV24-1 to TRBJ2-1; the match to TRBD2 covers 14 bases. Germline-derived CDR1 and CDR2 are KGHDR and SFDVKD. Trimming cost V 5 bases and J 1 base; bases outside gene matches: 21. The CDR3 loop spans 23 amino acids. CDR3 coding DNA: TGTGCCACCAGTGTGGCCCCCGGAGTAGGGACTAGCGGGAGAGGAAGGTCCTACAATGAGCAGTTCTTC. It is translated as CATSVAPGVGTSGRGRSYNEQFF.

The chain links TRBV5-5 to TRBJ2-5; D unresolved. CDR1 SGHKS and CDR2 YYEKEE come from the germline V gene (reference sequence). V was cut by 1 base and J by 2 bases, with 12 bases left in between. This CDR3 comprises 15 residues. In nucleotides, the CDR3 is TGTGCCAGCAGCTTGCGCCCTGTACAGCAAGAGACCCAGTACTTC. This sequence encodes CASSLRPVQQETQYF.

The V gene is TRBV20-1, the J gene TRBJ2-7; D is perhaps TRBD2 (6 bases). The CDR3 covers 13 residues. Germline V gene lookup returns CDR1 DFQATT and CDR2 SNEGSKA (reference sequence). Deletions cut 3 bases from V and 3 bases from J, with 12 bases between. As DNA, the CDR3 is TGCAGTGCTAGTAGTCCCGGGGGCTACGAGCAGTACTTC. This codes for CSASSPGGYEQYF.

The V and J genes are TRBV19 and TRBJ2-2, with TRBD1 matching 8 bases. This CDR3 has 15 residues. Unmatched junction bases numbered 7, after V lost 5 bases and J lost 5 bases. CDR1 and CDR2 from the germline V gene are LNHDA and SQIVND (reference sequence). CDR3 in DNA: TGTGCCAGTAGTCCAGGGGGCGCGGGGACCGGGGAGCTGTTTTTT. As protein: CASSPGGAGTGELFF. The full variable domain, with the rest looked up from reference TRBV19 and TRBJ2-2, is DGGITQSPKYLFRKEGQNVTLSCEQNLNHDAMYWYRQDPGQGLRLIYYSQIVNDFQKGDIAEGYSVSREKKESFPLTVTSAQKNPTAFYLCASSPGGAGTGELFFGEGSRLTVL.

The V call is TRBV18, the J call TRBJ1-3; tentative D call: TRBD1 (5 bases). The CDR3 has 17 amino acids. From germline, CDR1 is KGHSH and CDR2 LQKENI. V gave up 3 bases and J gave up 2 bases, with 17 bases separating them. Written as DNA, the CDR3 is TGTGCCAGCTCACCCATCTCGACAGCCAGAACTGGAAACACCATATATTTT. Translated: CASSPISTARTGNTIYF.